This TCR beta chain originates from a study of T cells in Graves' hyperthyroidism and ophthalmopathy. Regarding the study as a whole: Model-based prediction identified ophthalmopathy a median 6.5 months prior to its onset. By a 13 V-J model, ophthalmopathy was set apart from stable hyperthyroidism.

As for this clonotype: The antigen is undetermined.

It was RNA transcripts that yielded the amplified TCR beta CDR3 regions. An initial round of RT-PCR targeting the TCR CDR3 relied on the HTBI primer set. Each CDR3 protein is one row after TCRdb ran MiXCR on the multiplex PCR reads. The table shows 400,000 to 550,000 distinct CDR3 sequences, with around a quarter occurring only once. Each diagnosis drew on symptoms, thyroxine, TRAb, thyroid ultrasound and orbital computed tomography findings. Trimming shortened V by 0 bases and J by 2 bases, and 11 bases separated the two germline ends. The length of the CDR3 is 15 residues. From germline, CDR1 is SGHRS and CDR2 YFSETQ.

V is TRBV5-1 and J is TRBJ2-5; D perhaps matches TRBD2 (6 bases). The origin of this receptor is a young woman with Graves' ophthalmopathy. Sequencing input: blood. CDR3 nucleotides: TGCGCCAGCAGCTTGGGAAGTAGCGGACAAGAGACCCAGTACTTC. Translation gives CASSLGSSGQETQYF.